This is a list of T cell receptor beta chains from one sample in a study of blood T cell repertoires in COVID-19. Generated by immunoSEQ multiplex PCR, the TCRdb table keeps only in-frame clones and is missing some. The sample carries tens of thousands of clones, about 90% recorded once. Material for sequencing was peripheral blood. These TCRs come from a man at least 80 years old with acute or convalescent COVID-19. Each CDR3 is given with its conserved first and last residue. The order of the fields is D gene, V gene, clone size, J gene, CDR3 DNA, CDR3 protein. A D gene is named only where the DNA matches it firmly. Clone size is shown for a subset of rows, as once, few, many or a class of expanded clone.

D gene: TRBD2; V gene: TRBV19; clone size: .; J gene: TRBJ2-3; CDR3 DNA: TGTGCCAGTAGTAAGGGACTAGCGGGGGCGACAGATACGCAGTATTTT; CDR3 protein: CASSKGLAGATDTQYF
D gene: .; V gene: TRBV19; clone size: .; J gene: TRBJ1-5; CDR3 DNA: TGTGCCAGTAGGCGGGGGACACGCTCAGGGAATCAGCCCCAGCATTTT; CDR3 protein: CASRRGTRSGNQPQHF
D gene: TRBD1; V gene: TRBV5-6; clone size: .; J gene: TRBJ2-3; CDR3 DNA: TGTGCCAGCAGCTGGCAGGGGGCAGTGACAGATACGCAGTATTTT; CDR3 protein: CASSWQGAVTDTQYF
D gene: .; V gene: TRBV4-1; clone size: .; J gene: TRBJ2-1; CDR3 DNA: TGCGCCAGCAGCCAAGATCTAGACTACAATGAGCAGTTCTTC; CDR3 protein: CASSQDLDYNEQFF
D gene: .; V gene: TRBV7-9; clone size: .; J gene: TRBJ1-1; CDR3 DNA: TGTGCCAGCAGCTTCAGGGGAATGAACACTGAAGCTTTCTTT; CDR3 protein: CASSFRGMNTEAFF
D gene: .; V gene: TRBV2; clone size: .; J gene: TRBJ2-5; CDR3 DNA: TGTGCCAGCAGTGCCAGCAGTAGGAGAGAGACCCAGTACTTC; CDR3 protein: CASSASSRRETQYF
D gene: TRBD1; V gene: TRBV6-5; clone size: .; J gene: TRBJ1-6; CDR3 DNA: TGTGCCAGCTCGTCACCGGGACAGTATAATTCACCCCTCCACTTT; CDR3 protein: CASSSPGQYNSPLHF
D gene: .; V gene: TRBV7-2; clone size: .; J gene: TRBJ2-7; CDR3 DNA: TGTGCCAGCAGCCCCTCTTCCTACGAGCAGTACTTC; CDR3 protein: CASSPSSYEQYF
D gene: .; V gene: TRBV2; clone size: once; J gene: TRBJ1-4; CDR3 DNA: TGTGCCAGCAGTCGAGGAGCCGACCCAAAACTGTTTTTT; CDR3 protein: CASSRGADPKLFF
D gene: TRBD1; V gene: TRBV5-1; clone size: once; J gene: TRBJ1-4; CDR3 DNA: TGCGCCAGCAGCGAAAGACAGGGCCAAAAACTGTTTTTT; CDR3 protein: CASSERQGQKLFF
D gene: TRBD2; V gene: TRBV30; clone size: .; J gene: TRBJ2-1; CDR3 DNA: TGTCGGTCCAGCGGGGGGCCTGGTGAGCAGTTCTTC; CDR3 protein: CRSSGGPGEQFF
D gene: TRBD2; V gene: TRBV3-1/TRBV3-2; clone size: once; J gene: TRBJ2-1; CDR3 DNA: TGTGCCAGCAGCCAAGTTCTAGCGGGGGGGAATGAGCAGTTCTTC; CDR3 protein: CASSQVLAGGNEQFF
D gene: .; V gene: TRBV2; clone size: .; J gene: TRBJ2-3; CDR3 DNA: TGTGCCAGCAGTGAGAGTCGGGACATGAGCACAGATACGCAGTATTTT; CDR3 protein: CASSESRDMSTDTQYF
D gene: .; V gene: TRBV6-1; clone size: .; J gene: TRBJ2-5; CDR3 DNA: TGTGCCAGCAGTGATCTGTTGGGGCTCCAAGAGACCCAGTACTTC; CDR3 protein: CASSDLLGLQETQYF
D gene: .; V gene: TRBV19; clone size: .; J gene: TRBJ2-6; CDR3 DNA: TGTGCCAGTAGTTCCAGGATATACCTTTCTGGGGCCAACGTCCTGACTTTC; CDR3 protein: CASSSRIYLSGANVLTF
D gene: TRBD1; V gene: TRBV11-2; clone size: .; J gene: TRBJ1-1; CDR3 DNA: TGTGCCAGCAGCTCACGGACAGGGGCGTTTATAGGAGCTTTCTTT; CDR3 protein: CASSSRTGAFIGAFF
D gene: .; V gene: TRBV3-1/TRBV3-2; clone size: .; J gene: TRBJ1-3; CDR3 DNA: TGTGCCAGCAGCCAATCAGGAGGAGGAAACACCATATATTTT; CDR3 protein: CASSQSGGGNTIYF
D gene: TRBD2; V gene: TRBV10-2; clone size: .; J gene: TRBJ2-3; CDR3 DNA: TGCGCCAGCAGTGAATCTAGCGGGGGGGCCGAGGATACGCAGTATTTT; CDR3 protein: CASSESSGGAEDTQYF
D gene: TRBD1; V gene: TRBV2; clone size: .; J gene: TRBJ2-7; CDR3 DNA: TGTGCCAGCAATCCCCGAACAGGGGGCAGGTACGAGCAGTACTTC; CDR3 protein: CASNPRTGGRYEQYF
D gene: TRBD1; V gene: TRBV7-8; clone size: few; J gene: TRBJ1-2; CDR3 DNA: TGTGCCAGCAGCCTTACCGATCCAGGGGGACGTGGCTACACCTTC; CDR3 protein: CASSLTDPGGRGYTF
D gene: .; V gene: TRBV12-1; clone size: .; J gene: TRBJ1-2; CDR3 DNA: TGTGCCAGCAGCTTTGTGTCCAGGGGTGAGGACTATGGCTACACCTTC; CDR3 protein: CASSFVSRGEDYGYTF
D gene: .; V gene: TRBV19; clone size: few; J gene: TRBJ2-2; CDR3 DNA: TGTGCCAGTAGTATAGTTCGAGGCTTTACAGGAATTAACACCGGGGAGCTGTTTTTT; CDR3 protein: CASSIVRGFTGINTGELFF
D gene: .; V gene: TRBV30; clone size: .; J gene: TRBJ1-6; CDR3 DNA: TGTGCCTGGAGCCGGGGGGCGGATAATTCACCCCTCCACTTT; CDR3 protein: CAWSRGADNSPLHF